The 24 T cell receptor beta chains given below trace back to one sample, sequenced in a study of neurological immune-mediated disorders. Each CDR3 protein gets one entry after TCRdb re-called the 5' RACE reads with MiXCR. The data hold around 69,000 distinct CDR3 sequences, with around 3.3% observed a single time. Material: PBMCs. Receptors were obtained from a man between 40 and 49 years old with multiple sclerosis.

This clonotype was picked up many times. Mismatch with germline at one junction end may stem from a read error. The rearrangement uses TRBV5-1 and TRBJ1-4; D unclear. The length of the CDR3 is 15 residues. Germline CDR1 SGHRS, CDR2 YFSETQ. CDR3 in amino acids: CAGSPEVGTNEKLFF. The CDR3 DNA reads as TGCGCCGGCAGCCCGGAAGTGGGAACTAATGAAAAACTGTTTTTT. The variable domain in full, with the rest retrieved from reference TRBV5-1 and TRBJ1-4, is KAGVTQTPRYLIKTRGQQVTLSCSPISGHRSVSWYQQTPGQGLQFLFEYFSETQRNKGNFPGRFSGRQFSNSRSEMNVSTLELGDSALYLCAGSPEVGTNEKLFFGSGTQLSVL.

This clonotype appeared many times. The gene calls are TRBV20-1 and TRBJ2-3; TRBD2 aligns across 9 bases. The CDR3 is made up of 14 amino acids. The V gene's germline CDR1 is DFQATT and CDR2 SNEGSKA (reference sequence). Germline trimming cut 0 bases from V and 4 bases from J; bases unmatched to any gene: 2. CDR3 region: CSARERGGPDTQYF. For the CDR3, the DNA is TGCAGTGCTAGAGAGCGGGGGGGGCCAGATACGCAGTATTTT.

This clonotype was seen at least ten times. V usage is TRBV5-1 and J usage is TRBJ2-1; 12 nucleotides line up with TRBD2. Germline CDR1 SGHRS, CDR2 YFSETQ. The CDR3 has 14 residues. Unmatched junction bases numbered 2, after V lost 4 bases and J lost 6 bases. This chain's CDR3 is CASSPSGGANEQFF. The CDR3, as DNA: TGCGCCAGCAGCCCTAGCGGGGGGGCCAATGAGCAGTTCTTC. Combining the CDR3 with reference TRBV5-1 and TRBJ2-1 gives the whole variable domain KAGVTQTPRYLIKTRGQQVTLSCSPISGHRSVSWYQQTPGQGLQFLFEYFSETQRNKGNFPGRFSGRQFSNSRSEMNVSTLELGDSALYLCASSPSGGANEQFFGPGTRLTVL.

This rearrangement joins TRBV6-2 or TRBV6-3 to TRBJ2-1; possibly TRBD1 or TRBD2 for D (5 bases each). Germline CDR1 and CDR2: MNHEY and SVGEGT. This CDR3 is built from 16 residues. Trimming left V 5 bases short and J 3 bases short, with 17 bases between. CDR3 loop: CASSEPGAPLYNEQFF. CDR3 DNA sequence: TGTGCCAGCAGTGAACCCGGGGCCCCTCTCTACAATGAGCAGTTCTTC.

This clonotype was picked up many times. The chain recombines TRBV3-1 with TRBJ1-1; weak D call: TRBD1 (5 bases). Trimming took off 1 base at V and 7 bases at J, with 10 bases between the two ends. CDR3 size: 13 residues. Germline-derived CDR1 and CDR2 are LGHDT and YNNKEL (reference sequence). As DNA, the CDR3 is TGTGCCAGCAGCCAAGGGGGGAGTAATGAAGCTTTCTTT. It codes for CASSQGGSNEAFF.

The chain couples TRBV21-1 to TRBJ2-1. TRBV21-1 is labeled a pseudogene. The CDR3 covers 12 residues. The CDR3 coding sequence is TGTGCCAGCAGCAAAGACGGCAGTGAGCAGTTCTTC. Protein product: CASSKDGSEQFF.

The table lists this clonotype with many counts. J is TRBJ2-1 and V is TRBV6-5; D possibly corresponds to TRBD2 (6 bases). Germline V gives CDR1 MNHEY, CDR2 SVGAGI. The CDR3 loop spans 16 amino acids. V was shortened by 2 bases and J by 0 bases, with 11 bases between the two germline ends. This CDR3 is CASSYRPAGSYNEQFF. In DNA, the CDR3 is TGTGCCAGCAGTTACAGGCCAGCGGGCTCCTACAATGAGCAGTTCTTC.

A few counts support this clonotype. This may be a read error, as it is one base from a much larger clone. This chain links TRBV27 with TRBJ2-7, with TRBD2 matching 11 bases. Germline V gives CDR1 MNHEY, CDR2 SMNVEV (reference sequence). The CDR3 length is 14 residues. After removal of 7 bases from V and 7 bases from J, the junction contained 9 bases not matched to a gene. The CDR3 coding sequence is TGTGCCAGCACCCTAGCGGGAGGTTTCAAAGAGCAGTACTTC. The encoded protein is CASTLAGGFKEQYF.

This clonotype was seen a few times. V gene TRBV20-1 combines with J gene TRBJ2-1; no clear D gene. The CDR3 spans 16 residues. Germline values: CDR1 DFQATT, CDR2 SNEGSKA (reference sequence). Trimming removed 3 bases from V and 4 bases from J, with 19 bases in between. As DNA, the CDR3 is TGCAGTGCTAGTTTTTGGGCCAACCAAGAGTACAATGAGCAGTTCTTC. It translates to CSASFWANQEYNEQFF.

This clonotype was recorded at least ten times. The DNA of the CDR3 is TGTGCCAGCAGTTTTGGGGTAGGCGAAAAACTGTTTTTT. It codes for CASSFGVGEKLFF. The chain combines TRBV12-3 or TRBV12-4 with TRBJ1-4; D is uncertain. The CDR3 is 13 amino acids. Trimming stripped 3 bases from V and 8 bases from J, with 10 bases between.

A word on this clonotype: A much more abundant neighbour one base away suggests this may be a read error. V gene TRBV12-3 or TRBV12-4 combines with J gene TRBJ1-2; the D gene is possibly TRBD1 (6 bases). V shed 6 bases and J shed 4 bases, with 18 bases lying between them. The CDR3 is made up of 15 amino acids. Written as DNA, the CDR3 is TGTGCCAGCAGAGTCTCGGGGGGCCCGGGCTATGGCTACACCTTC. It yields the protein CASRVSGGPGYGYTF.

The sample holds many counts of this clonotype. This rearrangement joins TRBV7-2 to TRBJ2-6; D gene ambiguous. CDR1 and CDR2 (germline): SGHTA, FQGNSA. V was shortened by 3 bases and J by 0 bases, with 6 bases between the two germline ends. CDR3 length equals 15 residues. The CDR3 region has the DNA TGTGCCAGCAGCTTGCTGTTCTCTGGGGCCAACGTCCTGACTTTC. It is translated as CASSLLFSGANVLTF.

In this sample, this clonotype turned up many times. The chain employs TRBV7-9 and TRBJ2-1; TRBD2 agrees at 10 bases. Germline V lookup: CDR1 SEHNR, CDR2 FQNEAQ (reference sequence). The V gene end was trimmed by 3 bases and the J gene end by 6 bases; junction bases not matched to a gene: 5. The CDR3 runs 15 residues. The DNA for the CDR3 is TGTGCCAGCAGCTTCATGACTAGCGGGCCCAATGAGCAGTTCTTC. It is translated as CASSFMTSGPNEQFF.

This clonotype was observed a handful of times. The V gene is TRBV27, the J gene TRBJ2-1; a weak D match, TRBD2 (5 bases). The ends were cut back, 7 bases at V and 4 bases at J, with 11 bases in the middle. The CDR3 is 13 residues long. CDR1 MNHEY and CDR2 SMNVEV come from the germline V gene (reference sequence). The CDR3 is CASKSDFYNEQFF. DNA for the CDR3: TGTGCCAGCAAATCGGACTTTTACAATGAGCAGTTCTTC.

This clonotype was seen more than once but under ten times. The chain carries TRBV20-1 and TRBJ2-1, with TRBD2 matching over 7 bases. This CDR3 comprises 13 residues. The germline CDR1 and CDR2 sequences are DFQATT and SNEGSKA (reference sequence). Unmatched junction bases numbered 3, after V lost 0 bases and J lost 7 bases. Here the CDR3 reads CSARDGGGNEQFF. CDR3 sequence (DNA): TGCAGTGCTAGAGATGGGGGGGGGAATGAGCAGTTCTTC.

This clonotype was counted many times. The V call is TRBV5-1, the J call TRBJ2-2; D remains ambiguous. The length of the CDR3 is 14 residues. Germline V lookup: CDR1 SGHRS, CDR2 YFSETQ. V was trimmed by 4 bases and J by 0 bases, leaving 7 bases between them. The CDR3 spells CASSQTTNTGELFF. In DNA, the CDR3 is TGCGCCAGCAGCCAAACAACGAACACCGGGGAGCTGTTTTTT. Full variable domain (missing parts from reference TRBV5-1 and TRBJ2-2): KAGVTQTPRYLIKTRGQQVTLSCSPISGHRSVSWYQQTPGQGLQFLFEYFSETQRNKGNFPGRFSGRQFSNSRSEMNVSTLELGDSALYLCASSQTTNTGELFFGEGSRLTVL.

This clonotype was counted many times. The chain is built from TRBV10-3 and TRBJ1-3, with a tentative D call TRBD1 (6 bases). The V gene lost 10 bases and the J gene lost 0 bases, with 28 bases spanning the gap. The germline CDR1 and CDR2 sequences are ENHRY and SYGVKD. The CDR3 runs to 19 residues. CDR3 DNA sequence: TGTGCCACCCAGGCAACAGGGCCCGTTGGCCGGAGCTCTGGAAACACCATATATTTT. This sequence encodes CATQATGPVGRSSGNTIYF.

The sample holds many counts of this clonotype. This chain uses TRBV12-3 or TRBV12-4 with TRBJ2-1; D gene uncertain. V lost 3 bases, J lost 5 bases, and 2 bases lay in between. This CDR3 has 11 residues. The chain's CDR3 is CASSFNNEQFF. In DNA, the CDR3 is TGTGCCAGCAGTTTCAACAATGAGCAGTTCTTC.

This clonotype was picked up many times. The chain has TRBV9 and TRBJ2-5; possible D gene TRBD2, 5 bases. Trimming pared 3 bases from V and 2 bases from J, leaving 14 bases between. Germline V gene data show CDR1 as SGDLS and CDR2 as YYNGEE. The CDR3 sequence is 15 residues long. CDR3 sequence (DNA): TGTGCCAGCAGCGCCTTTGCGGGCGGGCAAGAGACCCAGTACTTC. This codes for CASSAFAGGQETQYF.

This clonotype was seen many times. The chain combines TRBV2 with TRBJ2-3, with D possibly matching TRBD1 (6 bases). The CDR3 has 14 residues. The germline V gene encodes CDR1 SNHLY and CDR2 FYNNEI. V lost 7 bases and J 1 base, leaving 12 bases between the germline ends. CDR3 nucleotides: TGTGCCAGCAAGAGCAGGGGAGGCACAGATACGCAGTATTTT. Translating gives CASKSRGGTDTQYF. Drawing the rest from reference TRBV2 and TRBJ2-3, the complete variable domain is EPEVTQTPSHQVTQMGQEVILRCVPISNHLYFYWYRQILGQKVEFLVSFYNNEISEKSEIFDDQFSVERPDGSNFTLKIRSTKLEDSAMYFCASKSRGGTDTQYFGPGTRLTVL.

This clonotype showed up just a few times. The chain couples TRBV6-5 to TRBJ2-1; unclear D gene. This CDR3 has 14 residues. From germline, CDR1 is MNHEY and CDR2 SVGAGI. Trimming cost V 8 bases and J 4 bases, with 15 bases left between them. The CDR3 DNA sequence: TGTGCCAGCCGGCGAGGCAACTTTTACAATGAGCAGTTCTTC. Amino acid sequence: CASRRGNFYNEQFF.

This clonotype was seen repeatedly, ten times or more. The chain carries TRBV7-2 and TRBJ1-2; 10 positions agree with TRBD1. With 5 bases clipped from V and 9 bases from J, the junction kept 12 bases outside the gene matches. CDR3 length: 15 residues. CDR1 and CDR2 from the germline V gene are SGHTA and FQGNSA. The CDR3 DNA reads TGTGCCAGCAGCCCACCGGGACAGGGGCCTTCGAGCTACACCTTC. This sequence encodes CASSPPGQGPSSYTF.

This clonotype showed up many times. V usage is TRBV20-1 and J usage is TRBJ1-1; the D gene is possibly TRBD1 (6 bases). This CDR3 region has 13 residues. Trimming took 3 bases from V and 4 from J, leaving 12 bases between them. Per germline, CDR1 DFQATT and CDR2 SNEGSKA (reference sequence). The CDR3 region has the DNA TGCAGTGCTAGTGAGGGGGGGCGCACTGAAGCTTTCTTT. Its translation is CSASEGGRTEAFF.

At least ten counts were recorded for this clonotype. The rearrangement joins TRBV12-3 or TRBV12-4 to TRBJ1-2; D is unclear. Trimming removed 4 bases from V and 4 bases from J, with 13 bases in between. The CDR3 is 14 residues long. CDR3 amino acids: CASSSLGRGYGYTF. CDR3 coding DNA: TGTGCCAGCAGTTCCCTAGGTCGGGGCTATGGCTACACCTTC.